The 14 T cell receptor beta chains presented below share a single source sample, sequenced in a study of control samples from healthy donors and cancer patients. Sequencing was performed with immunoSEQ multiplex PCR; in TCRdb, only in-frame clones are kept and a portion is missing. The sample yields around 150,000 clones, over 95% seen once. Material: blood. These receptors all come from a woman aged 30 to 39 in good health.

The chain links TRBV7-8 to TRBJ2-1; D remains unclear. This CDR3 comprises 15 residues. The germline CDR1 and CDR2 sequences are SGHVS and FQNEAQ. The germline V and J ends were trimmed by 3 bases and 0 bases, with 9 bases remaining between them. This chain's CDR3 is CASSFQPSSYNEQFF. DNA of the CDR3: TGTGCCAGCAGCTTCCAGCCAAGCTCCTACAATGAGCAGTTCTTC.

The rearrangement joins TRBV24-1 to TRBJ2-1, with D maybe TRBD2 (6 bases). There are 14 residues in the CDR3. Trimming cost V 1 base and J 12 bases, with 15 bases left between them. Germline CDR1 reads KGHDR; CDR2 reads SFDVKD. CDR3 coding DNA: TGTGCCACCAGTGATTTAAAAGTGGCGGGAAGGCAGTTCTTC. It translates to CATSDLKVAGRQFF.

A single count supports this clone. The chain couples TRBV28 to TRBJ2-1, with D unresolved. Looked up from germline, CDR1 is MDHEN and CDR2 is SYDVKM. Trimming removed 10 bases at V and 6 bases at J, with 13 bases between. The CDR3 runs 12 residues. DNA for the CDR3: TGTGCCACCTCCCGAATTCTCAATGAGCAGTTCTTC. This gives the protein CATSRILNEQFF. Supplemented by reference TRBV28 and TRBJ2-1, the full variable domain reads DVKVTQSSRYLVKRTGEKVFLECVQDMDHENMFWYRQDPGLGLRLIYFSYDVKMKEKGDIPEGYSVSREKKERFSLILESASTNQTSMYLCATSRILNEQFFGPGTRLTVL.

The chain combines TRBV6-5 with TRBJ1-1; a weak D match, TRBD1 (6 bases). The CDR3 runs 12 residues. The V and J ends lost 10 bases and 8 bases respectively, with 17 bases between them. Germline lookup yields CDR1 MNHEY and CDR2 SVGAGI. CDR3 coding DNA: TGTGCCACCCACCAGCGGGGGCGGGAAGCTTTCTTT. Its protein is CATHQRGREAFF.

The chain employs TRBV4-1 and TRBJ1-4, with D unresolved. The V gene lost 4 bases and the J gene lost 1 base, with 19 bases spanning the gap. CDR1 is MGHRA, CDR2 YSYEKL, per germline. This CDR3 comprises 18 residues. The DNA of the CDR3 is TGCGCCAGCAGCCCCCAGGTAACTGTAGGTGGAACTAATGAAAAACTGTTTTTT. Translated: CASSPQVTVGGTNEKLFF.

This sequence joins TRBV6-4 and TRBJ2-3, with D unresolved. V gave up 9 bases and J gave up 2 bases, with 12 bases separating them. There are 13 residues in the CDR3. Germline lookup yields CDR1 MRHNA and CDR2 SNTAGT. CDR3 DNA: TGTGCCAGTAGTTCGAGTACCACAGATACGCAGTATTTT. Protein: CASSSSTTDTQYF.

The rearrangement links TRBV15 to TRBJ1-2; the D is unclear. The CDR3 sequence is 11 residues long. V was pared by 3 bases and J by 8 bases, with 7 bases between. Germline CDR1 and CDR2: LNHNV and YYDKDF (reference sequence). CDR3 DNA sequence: TGTGCCACCAGCAGCCCCGGGGGCTACACCTTC. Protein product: CATSSPGGYTF.

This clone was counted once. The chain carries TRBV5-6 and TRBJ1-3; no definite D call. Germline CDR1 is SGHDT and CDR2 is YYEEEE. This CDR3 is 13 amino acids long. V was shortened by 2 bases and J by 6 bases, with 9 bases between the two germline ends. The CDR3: CASSFRGINTIYF. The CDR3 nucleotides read TGTGCCAGCAGCTTTCGAGGGATAAACACCATATATTTT.

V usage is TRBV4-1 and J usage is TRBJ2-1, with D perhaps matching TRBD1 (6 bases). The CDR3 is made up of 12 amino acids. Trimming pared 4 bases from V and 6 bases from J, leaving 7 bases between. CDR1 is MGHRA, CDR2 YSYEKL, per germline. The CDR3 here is CASSLQGNEQFF. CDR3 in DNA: TGCGCCAGCAGCCTACAGGGCAATGAGCAGTTCTTC.

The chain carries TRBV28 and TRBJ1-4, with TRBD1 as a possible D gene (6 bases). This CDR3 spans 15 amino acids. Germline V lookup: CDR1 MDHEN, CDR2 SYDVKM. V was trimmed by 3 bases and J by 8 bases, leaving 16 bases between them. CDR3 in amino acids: CASSFLGARGEKLFF. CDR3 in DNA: TGTGCCAGCAGTTTTTTGGGGGCCAGAGGGGAAAAACTGTTTTTT.

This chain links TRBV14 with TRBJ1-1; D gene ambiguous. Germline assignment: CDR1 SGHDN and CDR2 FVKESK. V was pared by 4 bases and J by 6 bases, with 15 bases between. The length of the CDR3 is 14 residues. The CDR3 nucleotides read TGTGCCAGCAGCCTCGGAGGCGGGTTACCTGAAGCTTTCTTT. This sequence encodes CASSLGGGLPEAFF.

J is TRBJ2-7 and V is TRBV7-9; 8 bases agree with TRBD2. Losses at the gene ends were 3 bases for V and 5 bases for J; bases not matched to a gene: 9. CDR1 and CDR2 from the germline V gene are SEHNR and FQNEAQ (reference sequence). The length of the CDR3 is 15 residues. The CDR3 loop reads CASSFNGRVFHEQYF. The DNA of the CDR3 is TGTGCCAGCAGCTTCAACGGGAGGGTTTTCCACGAGCAGTACTTC.

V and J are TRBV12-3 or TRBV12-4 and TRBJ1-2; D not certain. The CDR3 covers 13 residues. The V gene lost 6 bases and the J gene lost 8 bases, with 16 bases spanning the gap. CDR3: CASSPGPQVGYTF. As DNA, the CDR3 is TGTGCCAGCAGCCCGGGTCCCCAAGTGGGCTACACCTTC.

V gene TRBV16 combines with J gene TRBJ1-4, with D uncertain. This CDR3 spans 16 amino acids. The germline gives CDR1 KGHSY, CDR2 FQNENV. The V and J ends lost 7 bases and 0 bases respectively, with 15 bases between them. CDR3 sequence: CASTPSPAATNEKLFF. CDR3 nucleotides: TGTGCCAGCACCCCAAGTCCAGCAGCAACTAATGAAAAACTGTTTTTT. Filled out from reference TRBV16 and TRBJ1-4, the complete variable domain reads GEEVAQTPKHLVRGEGQKAKLYCAPIKGHSYVFWYQQVLKNEFKFLISFQNENVFDETGMPKERFSAKCLPNSPCSLEIQATKLEDSAVYFCASTPSPAATNEKLFFGSGTQLSVL.